This T cell receptor beta chain stems from a study of cytomegalovirus exposure and HLA in healthy donors. Study findings and constraints: The study recorded over 150 TCR beta chains that were cytomegalovirus-associated. The classifier was said to identify cytomegalovirus status with high specificity and sensitivity.

Concerning this clone itself: Its antigen remains unknown.

Method: immunoSEQ multiplex PCR; TCRdb's copy keeps in-frame clones and lacks some. Seen here are some 88,000 clones, approximately 96% observed once, and the top ten hold 0.78%. The CDR3 extends over 14 amino acids. Trimming removed 4 bases at V and 4 bases at J, with 14 bases between. CDR1 is MNHEY and CDR2 is SMNVEV in the germline V gene (reference sequence). The genes are TRBV27 and TRBJ2-7, with D perhaps TRBD1 (5 bases). Sequencing was carried out using PBMCs. This receptor was identified in a man aged 18 to 29 in good health and CMV-seronegative. The chain's CDR3 is CASSSSTARYEQYF. CDR3 DNA sequence: TGTGCCAGCAGTTCATCGACAGCCCGGTACGAGCAGTACTTC.